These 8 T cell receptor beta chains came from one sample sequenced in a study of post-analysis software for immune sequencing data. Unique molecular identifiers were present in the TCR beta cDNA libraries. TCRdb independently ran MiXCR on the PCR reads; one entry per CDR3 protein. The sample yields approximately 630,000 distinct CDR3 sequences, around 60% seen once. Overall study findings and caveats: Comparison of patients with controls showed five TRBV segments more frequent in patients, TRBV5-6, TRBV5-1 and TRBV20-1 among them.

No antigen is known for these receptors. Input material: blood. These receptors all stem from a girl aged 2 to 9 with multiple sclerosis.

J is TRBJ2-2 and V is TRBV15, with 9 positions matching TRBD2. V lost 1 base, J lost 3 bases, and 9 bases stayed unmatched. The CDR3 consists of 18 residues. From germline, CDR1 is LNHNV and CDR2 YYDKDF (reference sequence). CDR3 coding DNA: TGTGCCACCAGCAGAGCTTTCGCTAGCGGGGCATACACCGGGGAGCTGTTTTTT. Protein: CATSRAFASGAYTGELFF.

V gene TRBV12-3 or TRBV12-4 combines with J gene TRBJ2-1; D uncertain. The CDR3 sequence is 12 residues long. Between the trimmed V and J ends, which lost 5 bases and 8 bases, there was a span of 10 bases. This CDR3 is CASSPGFHEQFF. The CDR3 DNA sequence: TGTGCCAGCAGTCCAGGATTCCATGAGCAGTTCTTC.

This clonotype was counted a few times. The CDR3 loop reads CASREDNYEQYF. DNA for the CDR3: TGTGCCAGCAGAGAGGACAATTACGAGCAGTACTTC. The chain has TRBV6-2 or TRBV6-3 and TRBJ2-7; the D gene is possibly TRBD1 (5 bases). V lost 6 bases and J lost 4, with 10 bases in between. CDR3 length equals 12 residues. The germline CDR1 and CDR2 sequences are MNHEY and SVGEGT.

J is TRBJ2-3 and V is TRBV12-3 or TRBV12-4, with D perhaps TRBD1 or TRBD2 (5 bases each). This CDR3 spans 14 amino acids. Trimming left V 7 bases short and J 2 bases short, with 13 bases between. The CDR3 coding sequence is TGTGCCAGCACCCCCGGGGCTGACACAGATACGCAGTATTTT. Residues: CASTPGADTDTQYF.

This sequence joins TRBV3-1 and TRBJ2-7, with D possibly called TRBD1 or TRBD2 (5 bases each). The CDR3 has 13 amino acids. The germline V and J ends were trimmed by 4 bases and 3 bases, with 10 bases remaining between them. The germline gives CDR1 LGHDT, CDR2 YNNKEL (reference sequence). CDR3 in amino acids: CASSPGRCYEQYF. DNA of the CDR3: TGTGCCAGCAGCCCGGGACGATGCTACGAGCAGTACTTC.

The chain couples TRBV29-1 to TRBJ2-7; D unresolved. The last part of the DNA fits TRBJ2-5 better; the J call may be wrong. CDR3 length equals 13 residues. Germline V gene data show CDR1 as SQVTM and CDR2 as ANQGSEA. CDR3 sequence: CSQRAEVGETQYF. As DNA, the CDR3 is TGCAGTCAACGGGCCGAGGTCGGGGAGACCCAGTACTTC.

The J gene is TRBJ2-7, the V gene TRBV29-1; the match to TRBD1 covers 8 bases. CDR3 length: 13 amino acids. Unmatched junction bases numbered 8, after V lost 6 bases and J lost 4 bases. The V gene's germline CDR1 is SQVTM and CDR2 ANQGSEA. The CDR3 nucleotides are TGCAGCGTGGTGACAGGGGAAGATTACGAGCAGTACTTC. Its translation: CSVVTGEDYEQYF.

CDR3 nucleotides: TGTGCCAGCAGTGAGGGCGACACAGATACGCAGTATTTT. Amino acids: CASSEGDTDTQYF. The chain employs TRBV2 and TRBJ2-3; D not resolved. The CDR3 extends over 13 amino acids. The germline CDR1 and CDR2 sequences are SNHLY and FYNNEI. V was clipped by 3 bases and J by 2 bases, with 6 bases between them.